The clone carrying this T cell receptor (beta chain) was seen ten or more times. Its antigen remains unknown. The data derive from a study of neurological immune-mediated disorders. Study conclusions and caveats: Repertoires from 18 of 34 multiple sclerosis patients grouped phylogenetically into a related-CDR3 cluster, suggesting a possible signature.

Each CDR3 protein is one row after TCRdb ran MiXCR on the 5' RACE reads. Of roughly 120,000 distinct CDR3 sequences listed, about 3.4% are singletons. The CDR3 is made up of 13 amino acids. The germline V and J ends were trimmed by 5 bases and 1 base, with 8 bases remaining between them. This rearrangement joins TRBV12-3 or TRBV12-4 to TRBJ1-2; D is unclear. This sequence was found in a woman in her thirties with multiple sclerosis. Sequencing was performed on PBMCs. The CDR3: CASSPQVNYGYTF. The CDR3 DNA follows: TGTGCCAGCAGTCCGCAGGTTAACTATGGCTACACCTTC.